Following are 31 T cell receptor beta chains from one sample sequenced in a study of cytomegalovirus exposure and HLA in healthy donors. Both 60 Vbeta primers and 13 Jbeta primers went into the PCR. TCRdb keeps only in-frame clones here, not all; method: immunoSEQ multiplex PCR. Here the sample spans some 200,000 clones, 79% being singletons. Sequencing was done on a sample of PBMCs. These receptor sequences come from a male donor in good health and CMV-seropositive.

As DNA, the CDR3 is TGTGCCAGCAGCGACAGACAGGGCGGTCGGTATGAGCAGTTCTTC. Translated, it gives CASSDRQGGRYEQFF. The rearrangement joins TRBV7-3 to TRBJ2-1; the match to TRBD1 covers 7 bases. Germline lookup yields CDR1 SGHTA and CDR2 FQGTGA. The junction had 12 bases not matched to a gene; V was cut back by 5 bases and J by 8 bases. The CDR3 sequence is 15 residues long. Using reference TRBV7-3 and TRBJ2-1 for the parts outside the CDR3, the full variable domain is GAGVSQTPSNKVTEKGKYVELRCDPISGHTALYWYRQSLGQGPEFLIYFQGTGAADDSGLPNDRFFAVRPEGSVSTLKIQRTERGDSAVYLCASSDRQGGRYEQFFGPGTRLTVL.

The chain recombines TRBV28 with TRBJ1-1; D unresolved. This CDR3 contains 12 residues. Trimming pared 6 bases from V and 4 bases from J, leaving 9 bases between. Germline V lookup: CDR1 MDHEN, CDR2 SYDVKM. The CDR3: CASREGGTEAFF. In nucleotides, the CDR3 is TGTGCCAGCAGGGAGGGCGGCACTGAAGCTTTCTTT.

The chain is built from TRBV2 and TRBJ2-7; 8 positions match TRBD2. The CDR3 loop spans 14 amino acids. CDR1 is SNHLY and CDR2 is FYNNEI in the germline V gene. Trimming cost V 8 bases and J 0 bases; bases outside gene matches: 6. The CDR3 nucleotides are TGTGCCAGCCGGGCCAGCGGGAGCTCCTACGAGCAGTACTTC. Its translation: CASRASGSSYEQYF.

The chain joins TRBV5-5 to TRBJ2-5, with D possibly TRBD2 on 5 matching bases. The length of the CDR3 is 16 residues. The V end lost 3 bases, the J end lost 1 base, and 16 bases lay between the germline ends. The germline gives CDR1 SGHKS, CDR2 YYEKEE (reference sequence). CDR3 DNA: TGTGCCAGCAGCTCCGCGGCCCGAGGAGGCCAAGAGACCCAGTACTTC. The encoded protein is CASSSAARGGQETQYF.

Only one count was recorded for this clone. The chain combines TRBV10-3 with TRBJ2-5; 7 positions agree with TRBD1. The CDR3 totals 14 residues. Germline trimming cut 3 bases from V and 4 bases from J; bases unmatched to any gene: 5. CDR1 and CDR2 (germline): ENHRY, SYGVKD. Here the CDR3 DNA reads TGTGCCATCAGTGAAGACAGGGCTGGAGAGACCCAGTACTTC. Translated: CAISEDRAGETQYF.

About this clone: The junction differs from germline at one of its ends, possibly a read error. This chain links TRBV7-9 with TRBJ1-1; D perhaps matches TRBD1 (5 bases). The CDR3 runs to 14 residues. Looked up from germline, CDR1 is SEHNR and CDR2 is FQNEAQ (reference sequence). DNA for the CDR3: TGTTCCAGCAGCTTCACAGGAGCGAACACTGAAGCTTTCTTT. This codes for CSSSFTGANTEAFF.

The chain has TRBV4-3 and TRBJ2-1, with D unresolved. CDR3 length: 16 amino acids. The germline CDR1 and CDR2 sequences are LGHNA and YSLEER. Trimming stripped 4 bases from V and 4 bases from J, with 17 bases between. The CDR3 protein is CASSRISSGEYNEQFF. The CDR3, as DNA: TGCGCCAGCAGCCGAATATCCTCGGGTGAATACAATGAGCAGTTCTTC.

The chain has TRBV30 and TRBJ2-1; D not resolved. The CDR3 loop spans 14 amino acids. In germline, CDR1 is GTSNPN, CDR2 SVGIG (reference sequence). Trimming cost V 0 bases and J 7 bases, with 13 bases left between them. This chain's CDR3 is CAWSVPEIGNEQFF. The CDR3 bases are TGTGCCTGGAGTGTACCGGAGATCGGGAATGAGCAGTTCTTC.

This clone was found once. The chain has TRBV5-1 and TRBJ2-5, with a weak D call TRBD1 (6 bases). The CDR3 totals 15 residues. Trimming removed 4 bases from V and 3 bases from J, with 16 bases in between. Germline CDR1 is SGHRS and CDR2 is YFSETQ. The CDR3 is CASSLRGQTEETQYF. The DNA for the CDR3 is TGCGCCAGCAGCCTCAGAGGACAGACCGAAGAGACCCAGTACTTC.

The chain's CDR3 is CASRSGQGSWKNTEAFF. CDR3 DNA sequence: TGTGCCAGTAGATCGGGACAGGGGAGTTGGAAAAACACTGAAGCTTTCTTT. This chain uses TRBV19 with TRBJ1-1; 10 bases align to TRBD1. The V segment lost 6 bases and the J segment 2 bases; nucleotides outside the gene matches: 12. From germline, CDR1 is LNHDA and CDR2 SQIVND (reference sequence). The CDR3 is 17 amino acids. The entire variable domain, with the rest obtained from reference TRBV19 and TRBJ1-1, is as follows: DGGITQSPKYLFRKEGQNVTLSCEQNLNHDAMYWYRQDPGQGLRLIYYSQIVNDFQKGDIAEGYSVSREKKESFPLTVTSAQKNPTAFYLCASRSGQGSWKNTEAFFGQGTRLTVV.

The rearrangement links TRBV11-2 to TRBJ2-3, with D maybe TRBD2 (7 bases). CDR1 is SGHAT, CDR2 FQNNGV, per germline. V dropped 6 bases and J dropped 3 bases, with 16 bases sitting between them. This CDR3 region has 15 residues. The DNA for the CDR3 is TGTGCCAGCAGTACTCGGGGGGCGTCGACAGATACGCAGTATTTT. It is translated as CASSTRGASTDTQYF.

The rearrangement joins TRBV7-3 to TRBJ2-1, with no clear D. From germline, CDR1 is SGHTA and CDR2 FQGTGA. Trimming cost V 5 bases and J 1 base, with 6 bases left between them. The CDR3 spans 13 residues. This CDR3 reads CASSLGSYNEQFF. CDR3 DNA sequence: TGTGCCAGCAGCCTCGGGTCCTACAATGAGCAGTTCTTC.

The chain couples TRBV27 to TRBJ1-2, with D maybe TRBD1 (5 bases). From germline, CDR1 is MNHEY and CDR2 SMNVEV (reference sequence). CDR3 length equals 11 residues. The CDR3 bases are TGTGCGGCAGGGTACAACTATGGCTACACCTTC. Translation: CAAGYNYGYTF.

This clone was counted a few times. V gene TRBV5-1 combines with J gene TRBJ2-2; TRBD2 might be the D (6 bases). CDR3 length equals 14 residues. Germline lookup yields CDR1 SGHRS and CDR2 YFSETQ. The V gene lost 0 bases and the J gene lost 7 bases, with 10 bases spanning the gap. CDR3 loop: CASSLGGTDGELFF. In DNA, the CDR3 is TGCGCCAGCAGCTTGGGAGGGACTGACGGGGAGCTGTTTTTT.

This sequence joins TRBV19 and TRBJ2-4; 10 bases are a match to TRBD2. This CDR3 is 14 amino acids long. Germline CDR1 reads LNHDA; CDR2 reads SQIVND (reference sequence). V trimming: 3 bases; J trimming: 10 bases; junction bases outside the gene matches: 6. Written as DNA, the CDR3 is TGTGCCAGTAGTATCCTAGCGGGAGAGACTATTCAGTACTTC. Protein: CASSILAGETIQYF.

The chain recombines TRBV9 with TRBJ2-5, with TRBD2 matching 10 bases. The CDR3 totals 18 residues. V was clipped by 0 bases and J by 3 bases; unmatched bases: 11. Germline assignment: CDR1 SGDLS and CDR2 YYNGEE. The CDR3 sequence is CASSVAASGGHGEETQYF. The CDR3 bases are TGTGCCAGCAGCGTAGCCGCTAGCGGGGGTCACGGGGAAGAGACCCAGTACTTC.

The CDR3 here is CASSFRGSGNEQFF. The CDR3 bases are TGTGCCAGCAGCTTTAGAGGGTCGGGCAATGAGCAGTTCTTC. The rearrangement uses TRBV7-3 and TRBJ2-1; a weak D match, TRBD2 (5 bases). Germline CDR1 and CDR2: SGHTA and FQGTGA. Trimming left V 3 bases short and J 6 bases short, with 12 bases between. This CDR3 comprises 14 residues.

The chain joins TRBV2 to TRBJ1-2, with 11 nucleotides matching TRBD1. Trimming cost V 7 bases and J 2 bases; bases outside gene matches: 9. Per the germline V gene, CDR1 is SNHLY and CDR2 is FYNNEI. This CDR3 is 16 amino acids long. This CDR3 is CASNQGTGGINYGYTF. CDR3 sequence (DNA): TGTGCCAGCAACCAAGGGACAGGGGGGATCAACTATGGCTACACCTTC.

The chain couples TRBV10-3 to TRBJ2-7; 12 bases align to TRBD2. This CDR3 comprises 13 residues. Trimming took 9 bases from V and 5 from J; bases not matched to a gene: 5. Germline assignment: CDR1 ENHRY and CDR2 SYGVKD. CDR3 bases: TGTGCCATTCTAGCGGGAGGGGCGGACGAGCAGTACTTC. Its protein product is CAILAGGADEQYF.

The V and J genes are TRBV28 and TRBJ2-5, with TRBD1 matching 11 bases. Germline values: CDR1 MDHEN, CDR2 SYDVKM. CDR3 length equals 15 residues. Trimming removed 6 bases from V and 4 bases from J; junction bases left unmatched: 7. CDR3 residues: CASRPGQGVRETQYF. The CDR3 nucleotides are TGTGCCAGCAGGCCGGGACAGGGGGTTCGAGAGACCCAGTACTTC.

V usage is TRBV2 and J usage is TRBJ1-4; 8 bases map to TRBD1. The junction had 5 bases not matched to a gene; V was cut back by 1 base and J by 4 bases. This CDR3 is built from 16 residues. Germline assignment: CDR1 SNHLY and CDR2 FYNNEI. The CDR3 spells CASSEGGQGHNEKLFF. CDR3 bases: TGTGCCAGCAGTGAAGGCGGACAGGGACATAATGAAAAACTGTTTTTT.

V gene TRBV5-1 combines with J gene TRBJ2-3, with TRBD2 identical over 10 bases. Trimming removed 0 bases from V and 2 bases from J; junction bases left unmatched: 3. Per germline, CDR1 SGHRS and CDR2 YFSETQ. The CDR3 runs 16 residues. The CDR3 sequence: CASSLGTSGNTDTQYF. CDR3 nucleotide sequence: TGCGCCAGCAGCTTGGGGACTAGCGGCAACACAGATACGCAGTATTTT.

The chain is built from TRBV5-1 and TRBJ1-1, with TRBD1 matching 8 bases. With 2 bases clipped from V and 0 bases from J, the junction kept 3 bases outside the gene matches. The CDR3 has 15 amino acids. The germline gives CDR1 SGHRS, CDR2 YFSETQ. The CDR3 region has the DNA TGCGCCAGCAGCTTCAGGACAGGGATGAACACTGAAGCTTTCTTT. Encoded protein: CASSFRTGMNTEAFF.

The chain joins TRBV30 to TRBJ2-3; 8 bases match TRBD2. Per the germline V gene, CDR1 is GTSNPN and CDR2 is SVGIG (reference sequence). This CDR3 region has 18 residues. Trimming removed 3 bases from V and 0 bases from J; junction bases left unmatched: 14. CDR3 in DNA: TGTGCCTGGAGGGCACTAGCGGCCCTCCTTTCTAGCACAGATACGCAGTATTTT. As protein: CAWRALAALLSSTDTQYF.

The chain uses TRBV28 and TRBJ1-4; 8 bases agree with TRBD1. The CDR3 loop spans 14 amino acids. V shed 3 bases, J shed 6 bases, and the junction held 3 bases outside the gene matches. The germline V gene encodes CDR1 MDHEN and CDR2 SYDVKM. The CDR3 coding sequence is TGTGCCAGCAGTTTGGACAGGGATGATGAAAAACTGTTTTTT. This sequence encodes CASSLDRDDEKLFF.

This clone was recorded only once. The genes are TRBV19 and TRBJ1-2; 7 nucleotides line up with TRBD1. Trimming removed 4 bases from V and 8 bases from J; junction bases left unmatched: 10. This CDR3 contains 14 residues. CDR1 LNHDA and CDR2 SQIVND come from the germline V gene (reference sequence). The CDR3 coding sequence is TGTGCCAGTAGTACGGAGACAGGGCCCAGGGGCTACACCTTC. This encodes CASSTETGPRGYTF. The entire variable domain, with the rest obtained from reference TRBV19 and TRBJ1-2, is as follows: DGGITQSPKYLFRKEGQNVTLSCEQNLNHDAMYWYRQDPGQGLRLIYYSQIVNDFQKGDIAEGYSVSREKKESFPLTVTSAQKNPTAFYLCASSTETGPRGYTFGSGTRLTVV.

The chain recombines TRBV19 with TRBJ2-3, with 7 bases lining up with TRBD2. The germline V gene encodes CDR1 LNHDA and CDR2 SQIVND (reference sequence). The CDR3 runs to 13 residues. J gave up 8 bases and V 7 bases, and 9 bases lay outside the gene matches. The CDR3 nucleotides are TGTGCCAGTAATTGGGAGGGGCGCGGTACGCAGTATTTT. Its protein is CASNWEGRGTQYF.

The chain carries TRBV6-6 and TRBJ1-5; D uncertain. CDR1 is MNHNY, CDR2 SVGAGI, per germline (reference sequence). The CDR3 extends over 14 amino acids. V gave up 8 bases and J gave up 3 bases, with 14 bases separating them. The CDR3 here is CASLREGDNQPQHF. CDR3 sequence (DNA): TGTGCCAGCCTGAGGGAGGGTGACAATCAGCCCCAGCATTTT.

The chain couples TRBV9 to TRBJ2-2; 10 nucleotides agree with TRBD2. Germline CDR1 and CDR2: SGDLS and YYNGEE. CDR3 length equals 15 residues. The ends lost 7 bases at V and 5 bases at J; junction bases unmatched: 8. Written as DNA, the CDR3 is TGTGCCAGCGAGGGAACTAGCGGGGTTACCGGGGAGCTGTTTTTT. Translating gives CASEGTSGVTGELFF.

The V gene is TRBV25-1, the J gene TRBJ2-7; TRBD1 is a possible D gene (6 bases). This CDR3 has 13 residues. V lost 2 bases, J lost 6 bases, and 11 bases lay in between. Germline V lookup: CDR1 MGHDK, CDR2 SYGVNS. The CDR3 sequence is CASSEGDRLEQYF. CDR3 nucleotides: TGTGCCAGCAGTGAAGGAGACAGGCTCGAGCAGTACTTC.

The V and J genes are TRBV7-6 and TRBJ2-2; D remains unclear. The V gene's germline CDR1 is SGHVS and CDR2 FNYEAQ. Trimming stripped 1 base from V and 6 bases from J, with 6 bases between. The CDR3 covers 13 residues. The DNA of the CDR3 is TGTGCCAGCAGCTTAGAACTACCCGGGGAGCTGTTTTTT. Translated: CASSLELPGELFF.